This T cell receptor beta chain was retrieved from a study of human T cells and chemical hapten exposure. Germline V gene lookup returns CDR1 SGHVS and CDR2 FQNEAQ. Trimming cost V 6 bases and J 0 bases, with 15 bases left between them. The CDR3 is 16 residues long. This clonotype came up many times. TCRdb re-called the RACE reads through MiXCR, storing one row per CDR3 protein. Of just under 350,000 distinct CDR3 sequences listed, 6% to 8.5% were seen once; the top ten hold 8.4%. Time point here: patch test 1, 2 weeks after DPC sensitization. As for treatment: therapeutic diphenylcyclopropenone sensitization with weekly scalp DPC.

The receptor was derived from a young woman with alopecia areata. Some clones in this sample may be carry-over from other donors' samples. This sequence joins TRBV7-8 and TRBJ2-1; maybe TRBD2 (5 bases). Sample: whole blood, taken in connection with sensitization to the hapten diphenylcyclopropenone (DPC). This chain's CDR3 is CASRFRLGSSYNEQFF. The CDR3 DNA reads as TGTGCCAGCAGATTCAGGTTGGGGAGCTCCTACAATGAGCAGTTCTTC.